The clone carrying this TCR beta chain was found a few times. Original analysis: It was from reference gene primer amplification that nucleated cell counts were estimated. Only in-frame clones appear in the TCRdb table, and some are missing; sequencing was by immunoSEQ multiplex PCR. D and trimming come from the DNA, and the V and J calls and clone size come from that table. Of about 80,000 clones listed, approximately 83% are singletons. The CDR3 runs 14 residues. Germline V lookup: CDR1 MNHEY, CDR2 SVGAGI. V was trimmed by 5 bases and J by 0 bases, leaving 10 bases between them. The data derive from a study of blood T cell repertoires in COVID-19. Study overall: The United States, Italy and Spain provided the acute and convalescent COVID-19 samples.

The sequenced sample consisted of peripheral blood. The clonotype comes from a human donor in a cohort sampled during active COVID-19. V gene TRBV6-5 combines with J gene TRBJ1-1; D remains ambiguous. CDR3 loop: CASSPPTVNTEAFF. CDR3 nucleotides: TGTGCCAGCAGTCCACCAACAGTGAACACTGAAGCTTTCTTT.